This T cell receptor (beta chain) was retrieved from a study of blood T cell repertoires in COVID-19. Whole-study context: Material from acute and convalescent COVID-19 was sourced from the United States, Italy and Spain. Nucleic acid was either cDNA or gDNA, and it came from T cells, B-cell-depleted T cells, or PBMCs.

V dropped 0 bases and J dropped 8 bases, with 17 bases sitting between them. The CDR3 runs to 16 residues. Germline CDR1 is SGDLS and CDR2 is YYNGEE. Authors' processing steps: Estimated nucleated cell counts came from reference gene primer amplification. Using immunoSEQ multiplex PCR, the repertoire was profiled, and TCRdb retains in-frame clones only, with some absent. That table supplies the V and J calls and clone size; D and trimming were determined from the DNA. The table includes 200,000 to 300,000 clones, about 79% detected once. This clone was counted a single time. This receptor was taken from an elderly man with acute or convalescent COVID-19. Specimen: peripheral blood. The chain couples TRBV9 to TRBJ2-2; D perhaps matches TRBD1 (6 bases). CDR3 sequence reads: CASSVVGRGSTGELFF. The CDR3 region has the DNA TGTGCCAGCAGCGTAGTAGGCAGGGGCTCGACAGGGGAGCTGTTTTTT.